Below are 20 T cell receptor beta chains sequenced from a single sample in a study of blood T cell repertoires in COVID-19. Measured with immunoSEQ multiplex PCR; TCRdb has only the in-frame clones, and not every one. The sample contains over 250,000 clones, about nine tenths of which appear only once. The specimen was peripheral blood. The receptors come from a woman aged 45 to 65 with COVID-19, enrolled during active disease.

On this clone: At the DNA level, this CDR3 is encoded by other sequences in the same sample as well. The rearrangement links TRBV19 to TRBJ2-1; TRBD1 matches at 10 bases. V dropped 5 bases and J dropped 7; count of bases not matched to a gene: 2. Germline V gives CDR1 LNHDA, CDR2 SQIVND (reference sequence). There are 13 residues in the CDR3. The CDR3 DNA is TGTGCCAGTAGTCCGGGACAGGGGAATGAGCAGTTCTTC. The encoded protein is CASSPGQGNEQFF.

The chain carries TRBV7-9 and TRBJ2-7; TRBD2 might be the D (6 bases). CDR1 is SEHNR and CDR2 is FQNEAQ in the germline V gene (reference sequence). Trimming stripped 1 base from V and 8 bases from J, with 9 bases between. The CDR3 covers 12 residues. For the CDR3, the DNA is TGTGCCAGCAGCTTAGTCGGCGGGAAGCAGTACTTC. Translating it yields CASSLVGGKQYF.

The chain links TRBV6-1 to TRBJ2-3, with 11 bases matching TRBD2. This CDR3 comprises 17 residues. Germline assignment: CDR1 MNHNS and CDR2 SASEGT. The V gene end was trimmed by 0 bases and the J gene end by 2 bases; junction bases not matched to a gene: 4. CDR3 in amino acids: CASSEARTSGYTDTQYF. The CDR3 DNA is TGTGCCAGCAGTGAAGCAAGGACTAGCGGGTACACAGATACGCAGTATTTT.

The chain's CDR3 is CASRSGSTNTEAFF. Here the CDR3 DNA reads TGTGCCAGCAGGTCCGGGTCGACGAACACTGAAGCTTTCTTT. The genes are TRBV6-5 and TRBJ1-1; unclear D gene. The CDR3 spans 14 residues. Germline values: CDR1 MNHEY, CDR2 SVGAGI. V lost 6 bases and J 1 base, leaving 12 bases between the germline ends.

The CDR3 sequence is CASSQPLLAGGNTGELFF. CDR3 DNA: TGTGCCAGCAGTCAACCCCTGCTAGCGGGAGGGAACACCGGGGAGCTGTTTTTT. The V call is TRBV6-6, the J call TRBJ2-2; 11 positions match TRBD2. The germline gives CDR1 MNHNY, CDR2 SVGAGI (reference sequence). The V gene end was trimmed by 5 bases and the J gene end by 1 base; junction bases not matched to a gene: 9. This CDR3 comprises 18 residues.

This chain links TRBV5-6 with TRBJ2-3, with D possibly TRBD1 on 6 matching bases. CDR1 is SGHDT, CDR2 YYEEEE, per germline. This CDR3 region has 17 residues. Deletions cut 4 bases from V and 0 bases from J, with 18 bases between. The CDR3 nucleotides are TGTGCCAGCAGCCAGGTTGGGGGCCCCTTTAGCACAGATACGCAGTATTTT. Protein: CASSQVGGPFSTDTQYF. Full variable domain (remainder filled in from reference TRBV5-6 and TRBJ2-3): DAGVTQSPTHLIKTRGQQVTLRCSPKSGHDTVSWYQQALGQGPQFIFQYYEEEERQRGNFPDRFSGHQFPNYSSELNVNALLLGDSALYLCASSQVGGPFSTDTQYFGPGTRLTVL.

The chain has TRBV18 and TRBJ2-1; the D gene is possibly TRBD2 (6 bases). The CDR3 loop spans 14 amino acids. V lost 0 bases and J lost 8, with 11 bases in between. Germline lookup yields CDR1 KGHSH and CDR2 LQKENI. The CDR3 nucleotides read TGTGCCAGCTCACCACCGGCGGGAATCGATGAGCAGTTCTTC. Translated, it gives CASSPPAGIDEQFF.

The CDR3 region is CASSKGLTTGSTGNTIYF. The CDR3 region has the DNA TGTGCCAGCAGTAAAGGCTTAACAACCGGGAGCACTGGAAACACCATATATTTT. The chain couples TRBV9 to TRBJ1-3; D unresolved. This CDR3 has 18 residues. V was shortened by 5 bases and J by 2 bases, with 23 bases between the two germline ends. From germline, CDR1 is SGDLS and CDR2 YYNGEE.

The V and J genes are TRBV7-6 and TRBJ1-3, with D uncertain. Germline V gene sequence: CDR1 SGHVS, CDR2 FNYEAQ. V shed 3 bases and J shed 4 bases, with 7 bases lying between them. The length of the CDR3 is 13 residues. CDR3 DNA: TGTGCCAGCAGCTTGGGAGGAGGAAACACCATATATTTT. It is translated as CASSLGGGNTIYF.

V is TRBV3-1 (or the pseudogene TRBV3-2) and J is TRBJ1-2, with 9 bases lining up with TRBD1. V lost 2 bases and J lost 4; bases outside the gene matches: 8. CDR1 and CDR2 (germline): LGHDT, YNNKEL (reference sequence). The CDR3 loop spans 16 amino acids. CDR3 nucleotides: TGTGCCAGCAGCCAACCACAGGGGGCGCATATCTATGGCTACACCTTC. It encodes CASSQPQGAHIYGYTF.

This clone was detected only once. The chain is built from TRBV19 and TRBJ1-2; a possible D gene is TRBD1 (6 bases). Trimming took 10 bases from V and 1 from J, leaving 19 bases between them. The CDR3 sequence is 15 residues long. In germline, CDR1 is LNHDA, CDR2 SQIVND (reference sequence). The CDR3 is CATTRWGRFNYGYTF. DNA of the CDR3: TGTGCCACCACCCGGTGGGGGCGGTTTAACTATGGCTACACCTTC.

The chain joins TRBV24-1 to TRBJ1-5; TRBD1 is a possible D gene (5 bases). V lost 4 bases, J lost 4 bases, and 13 bases lay in between. CDR3 size: 15 residues. The germline CDR1 and CDR2 sequences are KGHDR and SFDVKD. As DNA, the CDR3 is TGTGCCACCAGTGACACCGACAGAGATAATCAGCCCCAGCATTTT. Its translation: CATSDTDRDNQPQHF.

The table lists this clone with a count of one. J is TRBJ1-1 and V is TRBV11-1; D is ambiguous. CDR3 length: 16 amino acids. V was pared by 4 bases and J by 0 bases, with 15 bases between. Looked up from germline, CDR1 is SGHAT and CDR2 is FQDESV (reference sequence). CDR3: CASSSQSAVMNTEAFF. CDR3 sequence (DNA): TGTGCCAGCAGCTCCCAAAGTGCAGTAATGAACACTGAAGCTTTCTTT. Filled out from reference TRBV11-1 and TRBJ1-1, the complete variable domain reads EAEVAQSPRYKITEKSQAVAFWCDPISGHATLYWYRQILGQGPELLVQFQDESVVDDSQLPKDRFSAERLKGVDSTLKIQPAELGDSAMYLCASSSQSAVMNTEAFFGQGTRLTVV.

The chain carries TRBV19 and TRBJ2-2, with 9 bases aligning to TRBD1. The germline V gene has CDR1 LNHDA and CDR2 SQIVND (reference sequence). The CDR3 extends over 16 amino acids. The J segment lost 5 bases and the V segment lost 1 base, leaving 5 bases of the junction unmatched. Here the CDR3 DNA reads TGTGCCAGTAGTATAGTTGACAGGGGGTTTACCGGGGAGCTGTTTTTT. Protein product: CASSIVDRGFTGELFF.

The chain combines TRBV3-1 (or the pseudogene TRBV3-2) with TRBJ1-5; TRBD1 matches at 7 bases. The junction had 3 bases not matched to a gene; V was cut back by 3 bases and J by 1 base. This CDR3 comprises 15 residues. The germline CDR1 and CDR2 sequences are LGHDT and YNNKEL (reference sequence). The CDR3 DNA reads as TGTGCCAGCAGCCACCGACAGGGAAGCAATCAGCCCCAGCATTTT. It yields the protein CASSHRQGSNQPQHF.

The V and J genes are TRBV21-1 and TRBJ2-4; TRBD2, the D gene given by the table, was not confirmed from the DNA. TRBV21-1 is flagged as a pseudogene. This CDR3 spans 14 amino acids. The CDR3 coding sequence is TGTGCCAGCAGCTTACGCCCCGACTGGAACATTCAGTACTTC. This gives the protein CASSLRPDWNIQYF.

V gene TRBV19 combines with J gene TRBJ2-1; 9 nucleotides match TRBD2. The CDR3 loop spans 16 amino acids. Trimming removed 11 bases from V and 7 bases from J; junction bases left unmatched: 18. Germline V CDR1 and CDR2: LNHDA, SQIVND (reference sequence). Here the CDR3 DNA reads TGTGCCTCGAAATTAGCGGGAGATCCGAGTCTAAATGAGCAGTTCTTC. It encodes CASKLAGDPSLNEQFF.

This clone was found once. This chain links TRBV7-9 with TRBJ2-1, with 13 bases matching TRBD2. The CDR3 length is 14 residues. Trimming at V came to 9 bases and at J to 5 bases, leaving 4 bases not matched to a gene. Germline lookup yields CDR1 SEHNR and CDR2 FQNEAQ (reference sequence). CDR3 sequence: CARGTSGTNNEQFF. The CDR3 DNA is TGTGCCAGGGGGACTAGCGGGACTAACAATGAGCAGTTCTTC.

The chain employs TRBV2 and TRBJ1-1; TRBD1 matches 10 bases. CDR1 is SNHLY, CDR2 FYNNEI, per germline. V shed 0 bases and J 4 bases; nucleotides not matched to a gene: 5. The CDR3 loop spans 16 amino acids. DNA of the CDR3: TGTGCCAGCAGTGAAGCATGGGGACAGGGGCGCACTGAAGCTTTCTTT. Translating gives CASSEAWGQGRTEAFF.

This rearrangement joins TRBV18 to TRBJ1-2; D possibly corresponds to TRBD1 (6 bases). The CDR3 has 12 amino acids. CDR1 is KGHSH and CDR2 is LQKENI in the germline V gene. The germline V and J ends were trimmed by 3 bases and 7 bases, with 9 bases remaining between them. Written as DNA, the CDR3 is TGTGCCAGCTCACCCAGGGGTGCTGGCTACACCTTC. This gives the protein CASSPRGAGYTF.